The entry below gives a single TCR beta chain sequence along with its context. The table lists this clone with a count of one. The target of this receptor is not known. No base-level quality is on record; no much larger clone is a single base apart. This record comes from a study of CD8+ T cells in alopecia areata (dated by TCRdb to the late 2010s). General notes on the study: The treated patients took part in an open-label pilot trial in which moderate-to-severe alopecia areata was treated with oral tofacitinib at 5 to 10 mg twice daily. Patients received tofacitinib for 6 to 18 months and were then followed off drug for 6 months to check for delayed response and recurrence. Disease severity in treated patients was measured with the SALT score, which quantifies the percentage of affected scalp surface area. The study used high-throughput TCRbeta sequencing to examine T cell clonal expansion in alopecia areata, in both the C3H/HeJ mouse model and human patients. On the human side, TCRbeta sequencing was run on scalp tissue and on sorted CD4+ and CD8+ peripheral blood T cells from healthy controls and from alopecia areata patients with either patchy or totalis/universalis disease. Biopsies were taken from tofacitinib-treated patients at baseline and again at 4 and 24 weeks into treatment, and several of those patients also had a later scalp biopsy. Clonality in the scalp was compared among normal scalp (n=4), patchy alopecia areata scalp (n=8), and alopecia totalis/universalis scalp (n=8). The RNA source kit depended on sample type: the PAXgene miRNA kit for fixed scalp, the miRNeasy kit for PBMCs, and the RNeasy kit for mouse skin. Amplification of TCRbeta CDR3 regions was done by immunoSEQ multiplex PCR using 35 Vbeta forward primers and 13 Jbeta reverse primers.

General conclusions and limits of the study: During tofacitinib treatment, many expanded lesional clones remained in scalp and blood, and this persistence may partly explain relapse after treatment is stopped. The treated cohort was small, with a single nonresponder, so links between baseline CD8+ expansion and response need larger studies. TCR sequences shared between patients were less clear than in mice, possibly partly because of HLA diversity in the patient population. Resident alphabeta T cells in normal human skin are also sequenced, complicating scalp TCR repertoire analysis, unlike mouse skin dominated by gammadelta T cells. Compared with normal scalp, lesional scalp had higher clonality and more expanded CD8+ clones, particularly in alopecia totalis/universalis, a pattern that suggests antigenic drive. With tofacitinib, both scalp clonality and the number of expanded CD8+ clones among the top 100 scalp clones went down significantly.

The library was obtained by the immunoSEQ multiplex PCR assay. For TCR sequencing, RNA was extracted from every sample and reverse transcribed into cDNA to serve as template. First-strand cDNA was synthesized using SuperScript III with a 2:1 mix of oligo-dT and random hexamers. A synthetic immune receptor repertoire was used to gauge amplification bias, and whatever bias remained was removed computationally. Per the authors' processing: After raw reads were preprocessed to remove errors, the CDR3 was defined following IMGT conventions as running from the conserved cysteine to phenylalanine. Clonality was computed by normalizing Shannon entropy by log2 of the number of productive unique TCRs and subtracting the result from 1. Whether scalp clones were CD4 or CD8 was inferred by matching scalp TCRbeta sequences against CD4 and CD8 repertoires sorted from blood. The clones in this table, taken by TCRdb from immuneACCESS, are in-frame only. Not every clone is retained; where verified, under half of the shortfall comes from an unresolved V gene, and the cause of the rest is unknown. V and J calls and clone size come straight from that table; D and trimming were deduced from the DNA. For this sample there are more than 200,000 clones; about 64% appear just once. Around 4% of the sample rests with the top ten.

The CDR3 goes from the cysteine to the phenylalanine over 12 residues. The kept DNA is CDR3 alone, 36 bases in frame from the first base. The CDR1 and CDR2 encoded by the germline V gene are SGHDT and YYEEEE. V and J lose 3 bases and 7 bases, and a span of 5 bases separates them. The intended sense of this specimen's time point label: more than three weeks on oral tofacitinib. Per the publication, the treatment or condition label means: oral pan-JAK inhibitor, 5-10 mg twice daily. Lesional scalp punch biopsies and peripheral blood were obtained from alopecia areata patients. PBMCs were isolated by density centrifugation and stained for CD3, CD4 and CD8, after which CD4+ and CD8+ T cells were sorted on a FACSAria.

This chain joins TRBV5-6 to TRBJ1-6; the D segment cannot be called with confidence. This clonotype was sampled from a human donor with alopecia areata. The specimen was CD4+ T cells sorted from blood, collected at week 4, from a patient treated with tofacitinib. The DNA reads TGTGCCAGCAGCTCCGGGAATTCACCCCTCCACTTT. Translated, it reads CASSSGNSPLHF.